Listed below are T cell receptor beta chains from one sample, sequenced in a study of T cells in localized non-small cell lung cancer. The method was immunoSEQ multiplex PCR; TCRdb's version includes in-frame clones alone and lacks a portion of them. This sample has about 5,000 clones, with around 85% found just once. The sequenced sample was PBMCs, obtained before any cancer treatment. These receptors all come from a woman between 40 and 69 years old with stage II lung adenocarcinoma. Both conserved end residues are part of each CDR3. The order of the fields is J gene, D gene, V gene, clone size, CDR3 protein, CDR3 DNA. The D gene is left open where the match is weak. Clone size is given for some rows only: seen once, a few or many times, or a class if the clone is expanded.

J gene: TRBJ1-1
D gene: -
V gene: TRBV5-1
clone size: -
CDR3 protein: CASSLEVGEAFF
CDR3 DNA: TGCGCCAGCAGCTTGGAGGTGGGGGAAGCTTTCTTT

J gene: TRBJ1-5
D gene: TRBD1
V gene: TRBV2
clone size: -
CDR3 protein: CASSLDRLSNQPQHF
CDR3 DNA: TGTGCCAGCAGTCTGGACAGGCTCAGCAATCAGCCCCAGCATTTT

J gene: TRBJ2-1
D gene: TRBD2
V gene: TRBV7-3
clone size: -
CDR3 protein: CASSLQPSSGGYNEQFF
CDR3 DNA: TGTGCCAGCAGCTTACAACCCTCTAGCGGGGGTTACAATGAGCAGTTCTTC

J gene: TRBJ1-1
D gene: -
V gene: TRBV7-3
clone size: -
CDR3 protein: CASSLMTNTEAFF
CDR3 DNA: TGTGCCAGCAGCTTAATGACTAACACTGAAGCTTTCTTT

J gene: TRBJ2-5
D gene: -
V gene: TRBV29-1
clone size: -
CDR3 protein: CSVDGGGVRETQYF
CDR3 DNA: TGCAGCGTTGATGGTGGAGGGGTTCGCGAGACCCAGTACTTC

J gene: TRBJ2-2
D gene: -
V gene: TRBV30
clone size: -
CDR3 protein: CAWSPYTGRGTGELFF
CDR3 DNA: TGTGCCTGGAGTCCATATACAGGGCGCGGCACCGGGGAGCTGTTTTTT

J gene: TRBJ1-2
D gene: -
V gene: TRBV5-1
clone size: once
CDR3 protein: CASSLIGGDGYTF
CDR3 DNA: TGCGCCAGCAGTCTCATCGGGGGGGACGGCTACACCTTC

J gene: TRBJ2-1
D gene: -
V gene: TRBV5-6
clone size: once
CDR3 protein: CASSLGPANEQFF
CDR3 DNA: TGTGCCAGCAGCTTGGGTCCAGCGAATGAGCAGTTCTTC

J gene: TRBJ2-3
D gene: -
V gene: TRBV28
clone size: -
CDR3 protein: CASSQSGWADTQYF
CDR3 DNA: TGTGCCAGCAGTCAATCCGGGTGGGCAGATACGCAGTATTTT

J gene: TRBJ1-2
D gene: TRBD1
V gene: TRBV7-9
clone size: -
CDR3 protein: CASSSAVGTGNYGYTF
CDR3 DNA: TGTGCCAGCAGCTCCGCCGTTGGGACAGGGAACTATGGCTACACCTTC

J gene: TRBJ1-1
D gene: TRBD1
V gene: TRBV7-2
clone size: -
CDR3 protein: CASSSRQGPTEAFF
CDR3 DNA: TGTGCCAGCAGCTCAAGACAGGGCCCCACTGAAGCTTTCTTT

J gene: TRBJ2-3
D gene: -
V gene: TRBV11-2
clone size: -
CDR3 protein: CASSFSRTDTQYF
CDR3 DNA: TGTGCCAGCAGCTTCTCCCGCACAGATACGCAGTATTTT

J gene: TRBJ2-3
D gene: TRBD1
V gene: TRBV5-5
clone size: -
CDR3 protein: CASSLRTGDRDTQYF
CDR3 DNA: TGTGCCAGCAGCTTGAGGACAGGTGACCGCGATACGCAGTATTTT

J gene: TRBJ1-2
D gene: TRBD1
V gene: TRBV27
clone size: -
CDR3 protein: CASRALTGGHGYTF
CDR3 DNA: TGTGCCAGCAGGGCCCTGACAGGGGGCCATGGCTACACCTTC

J gene: TRBJ2-7
D gene: TRBD2
V gene: TRBV7-2
clone size: -
CDR3 protein: CASSTQAGVTYEQYF
CDR3 DNA: TGTGCCAGCAGTACACAAGCGGGAGTTACCTACGAGCAGTACTTC

J gene: TRBJ1-3
D gene: -
V gene: TRBV11-1
clone size: -
CDR3 protein: CASSLTPRYESGNTIYF
CDR3 DNA: TGTGCCAGCAGCCTCACGCCCCGATACGAATCTGGAAACACCATATATTTT

J gene: TRBJ2-7
D gene: -
V gene: TRBV7-9
clone size: -
CDR3 protein: CASSLGLLGYEQYF
CDR3 DNA: TGTGCCAGCAGCTTAGGGCTACTAGGTTACGAGCAGTACTTC

J gene: TRBJ2-7
D gene: -
V gene: TRBV7-2
clone size: -
CDR3 protein: CASSFPGYEQYF
CDR3 DNA: TGTGCCAGCAGCTTCCCAGGCTACGAGCAGTACTTC

J gene: TRBJ1-6
D gene: -
V gene: TRBV5-4
clone size: -
CDR3 protein: CASSLGSEGGSPLHF
CDR3 DNA: TGTGCCAGCAGCTTGGGTAGTGAGGGCGGTTCACCCCTCCACTTT

J gene: TRBJ1-2
D gene: -
V gene: TRBV7-2
clone size: -
CDR3 protein: CASSPGTLNYGYTF
CDR3 DNA: TGTGCCAGCAGCCCCGGGACTCTAAACTATGGCTACACCTTC

J gene: TRBJ1-1
D gene: TRBD1
V gene: TRBV27
clone size: once
CDR3 protein: CASSPPPGQGPEAFF
CDR3 DNA: TGTGCCAGCAGTCCGCCACCGGGACAGGGGCCTGAAGCTTTCTTT

J gene: TRBJ2-7
D gene: -
V gene: TRBV4-1
clone size: -
CDR3 protein: CASSQDQTYEQYF
CDR3 DNA: TGCGCCAGCAGCCAAGATCAGACTTACGAGCAGTACTTC

J gene: TRBJ2-2
D gene: TRBD1
V gene: TRBV9
clone size: once
CDR3 protein: CASSAGQGLAGELFF
CDR3 DNA: TGTGCCAGCAGCGCGGGACAGGGATTGGCCGGGGAGCTGTTTTTT

J gene: TRBJ1-2
D gene: TRBD1
V gene: TRBV15
clone size: -
CDR3 protein: CATSREWTGDDGYTF
CDR3 DNA: TGTGCCACCAGCAGAGAGTGGACAGGGGATGATGGCTACACCTTC

J gene: TRBJ2-2
D gene: -
V gene: TRBV7-2
clone size: -
CDR3 protein: CASRKQDGRRAGELFF
CDR3 DNA: TGTGCCAGCAGGAAGCAGGATGGGAGAAGGGCCGGGGAGCTGTTTTTT

J gene: TRBJ2-7
D gene: -
V gene: TRBV5-1
clone size: -
CDR3 protein: CASSPGRAGGEQYF
CDR3 DNA: TGCGCCAGCAGCCCGGGACGAGCCGGGGGAGAGCAGTACTTC

J gene: TRBJ1-5
D gene: -
V gene: TRBV11-3
clone size: -
CDR3 protein: CASSEGVSQPQHF
CDR3 DNA: TGTGCCAGCAGCGAAGGGGTTTCACAGCCCCAGCATTTT

J gene: TRBJ1-1
D gene: -
V gene: TRBV5-1
clone size: -
CDR3 protein: CASSLTAGTTEAFF
CDR3 DNA: TGCGCCAGCAGCTTGACCGCAGGGACCACTGAAGCTTTCTTT

J gene: TRBJ1-1
D gene: -
V gene: TRBV5-1
clone size: -
CDR3 protein: CASSLLLLGTEAFF
CDR3 DNA: TGCGCCAGCAGCTTGTTGCTTCTGGGGACTGAAGCTTTCTTT

J gene: TRBJ2-7
D gene: TRBD1
V gene: TRBV14
clone size: -
CDR3 protein: CASSPKDRGAYEQYF
CDR3 DNA: TGTGCCAGCAGCCCAAAGGACAGGGGGGCCTACGAGCAGTACTTC

J gene: TRBJ1-1
D gene: -
V gene: TRBV10-3
clone size: once
CDR3 protein: CAIRPSDGNTEAFF
CDR3 DNA: TGTGCCATCAGACCCTCGGACGGGAACACTGAAGCTTTCTTT

J gene: TRBJ1-1
D gene: -
V gene: TRBV5-1
clone size: -
CDR3 protein: CASSFGGAMNTEAFF
CDR3 DNA: TGCGCCAGCAGCTTCGGGGGCGCGATGAACACTGAAGCTTTCTTT

J gene: TRBJ2-7
D gene: TRBD2
V gene: TRBV18
clone size: -
CDR3 protein: CASSPSGTSGSYEQYF
CDR3 DNA: TGTGCCAGCTCACCATCCGGGACTAGCGGCTCCTACGAGCAGTACTTC

J gene: TRBJ1-2
D gene: -
V gene: TRBV5-5
clone size: -
CDR3 protein: CASSLTVGLGYTF
CDR3 DNA: TGTGCCAGCAGCTTGACTGTCGGCCTTGGCTACACCTTC

J gene: TRBJ2-4
D gene: TRBD1
V gene: TRBV11-3
clone size: -
CDR3 protein: CASSGDSKNIQYF
CDR3 DNA: TGTGCCAGCAGCGGGGACAGCAAAAACATTCAGTACTTC

J gene: TRBJ1-4
D gene: -
V gene: TRBV19
clone size: -
CDR3 protein: CASSRAVGNEKLFF
CDR3 DNA: TGTGCCAGTAGCCGTGCAGTAGGAAATGAAAAACTGTTTTTT

J gene: TRBJ2-5
D gene: -
V gene: TRBV5-8
clone size: -
CDR3 protein: CASSLGRLRETQYF
CDR3 DNA: TGTGCCAGCAGCTTGGGCCGCCTGAGAGAGACCCAGTACTTC

J gene: TRBJ1-2
D gene: -
V gene: TRBV18
clone size: once
CDR3 protein: CASSPSAPGPGYGYTF
CDR3 DNA: TGTGCCAGCTCACCGTCTGCCCCGGGGCCTGGCTATGGCTACACCTTC

J gene: TRBJ2-2
D gene: -
V gene: TRBV19
clone size: -
CDR3 protein: CASMSGPSTGELFF
CDR3 DNA: TGTGCCAGTATGAGCGGGCCGAGCACCGGGGAGCTGTTTTTT

J gene: TRBJ2-1
D gene: TRBD2
V gene: TRBV6-5
clone size: -
CDR3 protein: CASSYLSGRANEQFF
CDR3 DNA: TGTGCCAGCAGTTACCTCAGCGGGAGAGCCAATGAGCAGTTCTTC

J gene: TRBJ1-1
D gene: -
V gene: TRBV7-2
clone size: -
CDR3 protein: CASLLGGRNTEALF
CDR3 DNA: TGTGCCAGCTTACTGGGGGGGCGGAACACTGAAGCTCTCTTT

J gene: TRBJ1-5
D gene: -
V gene: TRBV19
clone size: -
CDR3 protein: CASKSLGQPQHF
CDR3 DNA: TGTGCCAGTAAATCTCTGGGTCAGCCCCAGCATTTT

J gene: TRBJ1-6
D gene: -
V gene: TRBV10-3
clone size: -
CDR3 protein: CAISESRELPLHF
CDR3 DNA: TGTGCCATCAGTGAGTCTCGGGAGCTACCCCTCCACTTT

J gene: TRBJ1-3
D gene: TRBD1
V gene: TRBV6-6
clone size: -
CDR3 protein: CASRFTGVSGNTIYF
CDR3 DNA: TGTGCCAGCAGGTTTACAGGGGTCTCTGGAAACACCATATATTTT

J gene: TRBJ2-3
D gene: -
V gene: TRBV27
clone size: -
CDR3 protein: CASSFLSTDTQYF
CDR3 DNA: TGTGCCAGCAGTTTCCTTAGCACAGATACGCAGTATTTT

J gene: TRBJ2-1
D gene: -
V gene: TRBV7-6
clone size: -
CDR3 protein: CASNQGPGSYNEQFF
CDR3 DNA: TGTGCCAGCAACCAGGGGCCGGGGTCTTACAATGAGCAGTTCTTC

J gene: TRBJ1-6
D gene: TRBD1
V gene: TRBV7-9
clone size: -
CDR3 protein: CASSQGQGFYNSPLHF
CDR3 DNA: TGTGCCAGCAGCCAGGGACAGGGGTTCTATAATTCACCCCTCCACTTT

J gene: TRBJ1-5
D gene: TRBD1
V gene: TRBV15
clone size: -
CDR3 protein: CATSRVRGNQPQHF
CDR3 DNA: TGTGCCACCAGCAGAGTCAGGGGGAATCAGCCCCAGCATTTT

J gene: TRBJ2-7
D gene: TRBD1
V gene: TRBV4-3
clone size: -
CDR3 protein: CASSQAGTGTFEQYF
CDR3 DNA: TGCGCCAGCAGCCAAGCCGGGACAGGAACCTTCGAGCAGTACTTC

J gene: TRBJ2-2
D gene: TRBD2
V gene: TRBV5-4
clone size: large
CDR3 protein: CASSLVSGLAGELFF
CDR3 DNA: TGTGCCAGCAGCTTGGTTTCGGGACTAGCCGGGGAGCTGTTTTTT

J gene: TRBJ2-1
D gene: TRBD1
V gene: TRBV27
clone size: -
CDR3 protein: CASSSRGSAPQEQFF
CDR3 DNA: TGTGCCAGCAGTTCCAGGGGGTCTGCCCCCCAAGAGCAGTTCTTC

J gene: TRBJ2-5
D gene: -
V gene: TRBV9
clone size: once
CDR3 protein: CASSVAELETQYF
CDR3 DNA: TGTGCCAGCAGCGTAGCTGAACTGGAGACCCAGTACTTC

J gene: TRBJ1-3
D gene: -
V gene: TRBV5-6
clone size: -
CDR3 protein: CASRSGGYGNTIYF
CDR3 DNA: TGTGCCAGCAGGTCGGGGGGTTATGGAAACACCATATATTTT

J gene: TRBJ2-3
D gene: -
V gene: TRBV7-9
clone size: -
CDR3 protein: CASSLVVGPTDTQYF
CDR3 DNA: TGTGCCAGCAGCTTAGTGGTGGGCCCCACAGATACGCAGTATTTT

J gene: TRBJ2-2
D gene: -
V gene: TRBV7-9
clone size: -
CDR3 protein: CASSPAWSTGELFF
CDR3 DNA: TGTGCCAGCAGCCCCGCCTGGTCCACCGGGGAGCTGTTTTTT

J gene: TRBJ2-7
D gene: -
V gene: TRBV18
clone size: -
CDR3 protein: CASSKGPNYEQYF
CDR3 DNA: TGTGCCAGCTCGAAAGGACCCAACTACGAGCAGTACTTC

J gene: TRBJ2-7
D gene: TRBD1
V gene: TRBV4-1
clone size: -
CDR3 protein: CASSQDRVGHYEQYF
CDR3 DNA: TGCGCCAGCAGCCAGGACAGGGTAGGCCACTACGAGCAGTACTTC

J gene: TRBJ1-2
D gene: -
V gene: TRBV7-6
clone size: -
CDR3 protein: CASSLAGSGEASNYGYTF
CDR3 DNA: TGTGCCAGCAGCTTAGCTGGATCGGGGGAAGCCTCTAACTATGGCTACACCTTC

J gene: TRBJ1-4
D gene: -
V gene: TRBV27
clone size: large
CDR3 protein: CASSLGLREKLFF
CDR3 DNA: TGTGCCAGCAGTTTAGGACTACGGGAAAAACTGTTTTTT

J gene: TRBJ2-1
D gene: TRBD2
V gene: TRBV4-1
clone size: -
CDR3 protein: CASGLGLAEYNEQFF
CDR3 DNA: TGCGCCAGCGGCCTAGGACTAGCGGAATACAATGAGCAGTTCTTC